This TCR beta chain is from a study of cytomegalovirus exposure and HLA in healthy donors. Regarding the study as a whole: Apparent HLA restriction characterized most CMV-associated TCR beta chains in a later analysis. Altogether, 160 or so TCR beta chains were recorded as cytomegalovirus-associated.

The V end was cut by 2 bases, the J end by 8 bases, with 15 bases between. This CDR3 spans 14 amino acids. Germline V lookup: CDR1 KGHSH, CDR2 LQKENI. As concerns this clone: The antigen remains undetermined.

It was with 60 Vbeta and 13 Jbeta primers that the PCR ran. Sequencing used immunoSEQ multiplex PCR; TCRdb keeps in-frame clones, though not all of them. The data hold more than 100,000 clones, with roughly 71% observed a single time. The chain couples TRBV18 to TRBJ1-2; D is undetermined. Sequencing was done on a sample of PBMCs. This receptor was obtained from a woman aged 50 to 60 in good health and CMV-seropositive. Here the CDR3 reads CASSPEAGLAGYTF. CDR3 nucleotides: TGTGCCAGCTCACCAGAGGCAGGTCTAGCGGGCTACACCTTC.